These 12 T cell receptor beta chains came from one sample sequenced in a study of response to subunit inactivated influenza vaccine. TCRdb re-called the RT-PCR reads through MiXCR, storing one row per CDR3 protein. Of approximately 730,000 distinct CDR3 sequences in the sample, approximately 15% were seen once. Specimen: PBMCs from blood, collected approximately 15 days before vaccination. These receptors all come from a man aged 45-60 years who received an inactivated influenza vaccine.

This clonotype was observed a few times. The rearrangement links TRBV7-9 to TRBJ2-7; D may be TRBD1 or TRBD2 (7 bases each). Trimming cost V 3 bases and J 6 bases, with 18 bases left between them. CDR3 length: 15 residues. The germline V gene encodes CDR1 SEHNR and CDR2 FQNEAQ (reference sequence). The chain's CDR3 is CASSFNWQGEGEQYF. The CDR3 nucleotides read TGTGCCAGCAGCTTTAATTGGCAGGGGGAGGGCGAGCAGTACTTC.

The rearrangement links TRBV12-3 or TRBV12-4 to TRBJ2-7; TRBD1 agrees at 9 bases. The CDR3 is 16 residues long. V gave up 5 bases and J gave up 6 bases; unmatched junction bases: 14. CDR3 bases: TGTGCCAGCAGTCCCACAGGGGGACAGGGAGTGGGCGAGCAGTACTTC. It yields the protein CASSPTGGQGVGEQYF.

This clonotype was counted between two and nine times. The chain couples TRBV6-5 to TRBJ2-7; D perhaps matches TRBD1 (6 bases). Trimming stripped 2 bases from V and 7 bases from J, with 21 bases between. This CDR3 is built from 16 residues. The germline gives CDR1 MNHEY, CDR2 SVGAGI. The CDR3 DNA is TGTGCCAGCAGTTACCGAAAGGACAGACCCCGCTGGGAGCAGTACTTC. It is translated as CASSYRKDRPRWEQYF.

This clonotype has more than one count but fewer than ten. The chain employs TRBV27 and TRBJ2-5; possible D gene TRBD2, 5 bases. Trimming pared 4 bases from V and 5 bases from J, leaving 11 bases between. The CDR3 runs to 13 residues. The germline CDR1 and CDR2 sequences are MNHEY and SMNVEV (reference sequence). The CDR3 loop is CASSSWEMETQYF. The CDR3 nucleotides read TGTGCCAGCAGTTCCTGGGAGATGGAGACCCAGTACTTC.

This rearrangement joins TRBV2 to TRBJ2-3; 8 bases line up with TRBD2. Germline V CDR1 and CDR2: SNHLY, FYNNEI. V dropped 4 bases and J dropped 3; count of bases not matched to a gene: 6. CDR3 size: 15 residues. The CDR3 loop is CASSGGRGRTDTQYF. CDR3 in DNA: TGTGCCAGCAGTGGGGGACGCGGGAGGACAGATACGCAGTATTTT.

The chain links TRBV4-2 to TRBJ1-6; 8 bases align to TRBD1. The CDR3 runs 16 residues. Germline V CDR1 and CDR2: LGHNA, YNFKEQ. V lost 4 bases, J lost 7 bases, and 9 bases stayed unmatched. The CDR3 loop is CASSRAKDRENSPLHF. CDR3 DNA: TGTGCCAGCAGCCGAGCAAAGGACAGGGAAAATTCACCCCTCCACTTT.

This clonotype has a handful of counts. The gene calls are TRBV18 and TRBJ1-1; tentative D call: TRBD1 (5 bases). The CDR3 sequence is 14 residues long. The germline V gene has CDR1 KGHSH and CDR2 LQKENI. V shed 2 bases and J shed 3 bases, with 10 bases lying between them. The CDR3: CASSPIGADTEAFF. CDR3 sequence (DNA): TGTGCCAGCTCACCAATTGGGGCGGACACTGAAGCTTTCTTT. The full variable domain, with the rest looked up from reference TRBV18 and TRBJ1-1, is NAGVMQNPRHLVRRRGQEARLRCSPMKGHSHVYWYRQLPEEGLKFMVYLQKENIIDESGMPKERFSAEFPKEGPSILRIQQVVRGDSAAYFCASSPIGADTEAFFGQGTRLTVV.

This clonotype has a handful of counts. The gene calls are TRBV28 and TRBJ1-5, with D unresolved. Germline V gene lookup returns CDR1 MDHEN and CDR2 SYDVKM. The CDR3 runs 15 residues. V lost 6 bases to trimming and J lost 3 bases, with 15 bases between them. The CDR3 sequence: CASSVAQTYNQPQHF. Here the CDR3 DNA reads TGTGCCAGCAGCGTTGCTCAGACCTACAATCAGCCCCAGCATTTT.

The V gene is TRBV4-3, the J gene TRBJ2-3; 12 bases fit TRBD2. Germline loops: CDR1 LGHNA, CDR2 YSLEER. The trim removed 2 bases at V and 8 bases at J, leaving 11 bases unmatched. This CDR3 spans 17 amino acids. This CDR3 is CASSQTTSGSLSGTQYF. The CDR3 region has the DNA TGCGCCAGCAGCCAAACGACTAGCGGGAGTCTATCTGGTACGCAGTATTTT.

This clonotype has only a few counts. The rearrangement joins TRBV5-4 to TRBJ2-7; TRBD1 matches 7 bases. Per germline, CDR1 SGHNT and CDR2 YYREEE (reference sequence). V dropped 6 bases and J dropped 3; count of bases not matched to a gene: 9. The length of the CDR3 is 14 residues. The CDR3 DNA is TGTGCCAGCACCCATCGTGGACAGGACTACGAGCAGTACTTC. This gives the protein CASTHRGQDYEQYF. The full variable domain, with the rest looked up from reference TRBV5-4 and TRBJ2-7, is ETGVTQSPTHLIKTRGQQVTLRCSSQSGHNTVSWYQQALGQGPQFIFQYYREEENGRGNFPPRFSGLQFPNYSSELNVNALELDDSALYLCASTHRGQDYEQYFGPGTRLTVT.

At least ten counts were recorded for this clonotype. The rearrangement uses TRBV28 and TRBJ2-2, with TRBD2 matching 14 bases. Germline V CDR1 and CDR2: MDHEN, SYDVKM. V dropped 5 bases and J dropped 8; count of bases not matched to a gene: 7. The CDR3 length is 16 residues. The CDR3 loop reads CASSTPGLAGVGELFF. CDR3 DNA: TGTGCCAGCAGTACGCCGGGACTAGCGGGAGTTGGGGAGCTGTTTTTT. Full variable domain (outside the CDR3, taken from reference TRBV28 and TRBJ2-2): DVKVTQSSRYLVKRTGEKVFLECVQDMDHENMFWYRQDPGLGLRLIYFSYDVKMKEKGDIPEGYSVSREKKERFSLILESASTNQTSMYLCASSTPGLAGVGELFFGEGSRLTVL.

The chain employs TRBV10-3 and TRBJ2-1; 16 bases fit TRBD2. The CDR3 has 16 residues. In germline, CDR1 is ENHRY, CDR2 SYGVKD. V lost 11 bases and J lost 2; bases outside the gene matches: 6. CDR3 amino acids: CASGTSGRATYNEQFF. The CDR3 DNA reads TGTGCCTCCGGGACTAGCGGGAGGGCCACCTACAATGAGCAGTTCTTC.